Detailed here is one T cell receptor beta chain. These data come from a study of blood T cell repertoires in COVID-19. Background on the study: Acute-phase and convalescent COVID-19 samples originated in the United States, Italy and Spain. PBMCs, B-cell-depleted T cells, or T cells provided the cDNA or gDNA that made up the material.

During active infection, Seattle patients enrolled and were then monitored through disease. The germline V gene encodes CDR1 SGHDN and CDR2 FVKESK. The CDR3 has 13 residues. Trimming pared 1 base from V and 3 bases from J, leaving 7 bases between. Original processing notes: Estimated nucleated cell counts came from reference gene primer amplification. Some clones are missing from TCRdb's copy, which holds only in-frame ones; the method was immunoSEQ multiplex PCR. That table gives V, J and clone size, and the DNA gave D and trimming. The sample has hundreds of thousands of clones, roughly nine tenths seen once.

The receptor comes from a woman under 40 with COVID-19, enrolled during active disease. The chain combines TRBV14 with TRBJ2-7; TRBD2 might be the D (5 bases). Sequencing was carried out using peripheral blood. The CDR3 bases are TGTGCCAGCAGCCAAGGGAGCGGCTACGAGCAGTACGTC. This translates into CASSQGSGYEQYV.